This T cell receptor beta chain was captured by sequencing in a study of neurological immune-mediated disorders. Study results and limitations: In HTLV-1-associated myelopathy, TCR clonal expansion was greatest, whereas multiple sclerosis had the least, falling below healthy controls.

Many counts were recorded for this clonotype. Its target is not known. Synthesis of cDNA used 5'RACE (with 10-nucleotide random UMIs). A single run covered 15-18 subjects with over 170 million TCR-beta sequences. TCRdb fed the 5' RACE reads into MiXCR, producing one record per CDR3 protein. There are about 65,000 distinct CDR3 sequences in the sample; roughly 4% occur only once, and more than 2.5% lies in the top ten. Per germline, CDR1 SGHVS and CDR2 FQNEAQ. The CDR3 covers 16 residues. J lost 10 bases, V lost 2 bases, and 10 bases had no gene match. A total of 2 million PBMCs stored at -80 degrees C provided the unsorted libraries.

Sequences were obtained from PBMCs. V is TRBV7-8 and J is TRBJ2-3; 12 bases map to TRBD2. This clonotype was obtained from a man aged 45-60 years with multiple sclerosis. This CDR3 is CASSLRTSGGQGPQYF. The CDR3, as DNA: TGTGCCAGCAGCTTAAGAACTAGCGGGGGGCAGGGTCCGCAGTATTTT.